This TCR beta chain was sequenced during a study of Graves' ophthalmopathy and Graves' hyperthyroidism. For repertoire sequencing, the TCR beta CDR3 regions were amplified from RNA transcripts. First-round RT-PCR relied on HTBI primers, and a second-round multiplex PCR came next. TCRdb recomputed calls from the multiplex PCR reads with MiXCR, one row per CDR3 protein. This table has over a million distinct CDR3 sequences, around a third appearing once. This CDR3 has 14 amino acids. With V trimmed by 6 bases and J by 11 bases, 12 bases remained unmatched. The receptor was isolated from an adult man with Graves' hyperthyroidism. V and J are TRBV12-3 or TRBV12-4 and TRBJ1-1, with 10 bases lining up with TRBD1. Sample: peripheral blood or thyroid tissue (not recorded which). CDR3 sequence reads: CASSSRDRGYRAFF. CDR3 coding DNA: TGTGCCAGCAGCTCCCGGGACAGGGGCTACAGGGCTTTCTTT.